The clone carrying this TCR beta chain was detected once. Its antigen is currently unknown. Regarding treatment: 19 received Ad26.COV2.S at low or high dose, single or two shots; roughly five received placebo; per-sample allocation not given. At day 63 after the first vaccine or placebo injection, samples were drawn. The entry originates in a study of Ad26.COV2.S vaccination and SARS-CoV-2 variants. As for the study in general: Donor participated within the Ad26.COV2.S arm of the COV1001 trial. In the study, Ad26.COV2.S was injected intramuscularly once, or twice 56 days apart.

Trimming removed 0 bases from V and 2 bases from J, with 10 bases in between. The CDR3 extends over 15 amino acids. Germline CDR1 and CDR2: SGHAT and FQNNGV. Study conclusions and caveats: It was vaccine recipients, not placebo recipients, who had the higher spike-specific TCR breadth. Estimates derived from TCR breadth and depth analyses may have underestimated total T cell responses.

Sequencing used immunoSEQ multiplex PCR; TCRdb keeps in-frame clones, though not all of them. Of about 470,000 clones listed, 90% are singletons. The specimen comprised peripheral blood, sampled in a trial of Ad26.COV2.S vaccine versus placebo. J is TRBJ1-2 and V is TRBV11-2; D is possibly TRBD1 (5 bases). The clonotype was recovered from a person between 18 and 59 years old who received the Ad26.COV2.S COVID-19 vaccine or a placebo. In DNA form, the CDR3 reads TGTGCCAGCAGCTTAGATGTGGCAGGGAACTATGGCTACACCTTC. Protein: CASSLDVAGNYGYTF.